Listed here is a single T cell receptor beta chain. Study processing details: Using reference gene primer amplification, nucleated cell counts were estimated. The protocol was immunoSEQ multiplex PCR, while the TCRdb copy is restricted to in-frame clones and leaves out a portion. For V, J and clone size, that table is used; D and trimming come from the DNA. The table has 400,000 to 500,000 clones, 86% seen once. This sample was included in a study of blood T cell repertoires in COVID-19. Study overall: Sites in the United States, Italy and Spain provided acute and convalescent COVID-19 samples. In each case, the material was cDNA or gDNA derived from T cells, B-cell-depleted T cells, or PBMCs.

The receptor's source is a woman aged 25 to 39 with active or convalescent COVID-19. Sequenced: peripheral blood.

DNA for the CDR3: TGTGCCAGCAGTGCTTCCTTTCTAGCGGGGGGCCGGGATACGCAGTATTTT. This translates into CASSASFLAGGRDTQYF. The chain has TRBV2 and TRBJ2-3; TRBD2 matches at 11 bases. After removal of 4 bases from V and 6 bases from J, the junction contained 12 bases not matched to a gene. Per germline, CDR1 SNHLY and CDR2 FYNNEI. The CDR3 length is 17 residues.